This T cell receptor (beta chain) comes out of a study of identifying expanded T cells in peripheral blood. Here immunoSEQ multiplex PCR was the method, and the copy in TCRdb shows in-frame clones only, minus some. The sample lists some 100,000 clones, approximately 88% seen once, with 5.5% in the top ten. The TCR comes from a person aged 18-69 years in good health. The sample consisted of blood.

CDR3 nucleotide sequence: TGTGCCAGCAGCTTTGGGACAGGGTCAGAGACCCAGTACTTC. This gives the protein CASSFGTGSETQYF. The chain combines TRBV5-6 with TRBJ2-5, with 9 bases identical to TRBD1. Germline trimming cut 2 bases from V and 4 bases from J; bases unmatched to any gene: 3. Germline V CDR1 and CDR2: SGHDT, YYEEEE. This CDR3 spans 14 amino acids.